Sequencing of this T cell receptor (beta chain) was carried out in a study of cytomegalovirus exposure and HLA in healthy donors. Study summary: Of all 398 donors who were genotyped, roughly 83% belonged to the Caucasian-associated ancestry cluster.

Germline CDR1 is SGHRS and CDR2 is YFSETQ. Trimming took 4 bases from V and 2 from J, leaving 16 bases between them. The CDR3 consists of 15 residues. Study findings and constraints: Testing in vitro showed a few CMV-associated chains specific for CMV antigens. Some public TCRs appeared in many individuals, while most sequences were rare.

It was with 60 Vbeta and 13 Jbeta primers that the PCR ran. Assay used: immunoSEQ multiplex PCR; TCRdb lists only in-frame clones, some missing. Listed are approximately 180,000 clones; approximately 6.5% falls within the top ten. On this clone itself: Antigen unknown.

Sample: PBMCs. This chain connects TRBV5-1 to TRBJ2-7; possibly TRBD2 for D (5 bases). The receptor was isolated from a man aged 25 to 45 in good health and CMV-seronegative. The DNA for the CDR3 is TGCGCCAGCAGCCTGCTCGAACCCGGGGCCTACGAGCAGTACTTC. This gives the protein CASSLLEPGAYEQYF.